One sample yielded the 32 T cell receptor beta chains listed below, sequenced in a study of blood T cell repertoires in COVID-19. Produced via immunoSEQ multiplex PCR; TCRdb's table is partial and in-frame only. The data hold roughly 120,000 clones, with roughly 90% observed a single time. The sequencing input was peripheral blood. These receptors originate from a human donor in a cohort sampled during active COVID-19.

CDR3 coding DNA: TGTGCCACCAGTGGTCCTGGGAGCGGGAGGTCCGAAGATACGCAGTATTTT. It translates to CATSGPGSGRSEDTQYF. The chain employs TRBV24-1 and TRBJ2-3, with 9 bases matching TRBD2. CDR1 KGHDR and CDR2 SFDVKD come from the germline V gene. V was clipped by 5 bases and J by 5 bases; unmatched bases: 13. The CDR3 is 17 residues long.

The chain carries TRBV11-2 and TRBJ1-2, with 11 positions matching TRBD1. Germline V lookup: CDR1 SGHAT, CDR2 FQNNGV. The CDR3 is 15 residues long. The trim removed 5 bases at V and 8 bases at J, leaving 10 bases unmatched. The CDR3 region has the DNA TGTGCCAGCAGCACCTGGGACAGGGGGATAGTCGGCTACACCTTC. This codes for CASSTWDRGIVGYTF.

In this sample, this clone turned up once. V usage is TRBV6-5 and J usage is TRBJ2-5, with D possibly TRBD1 on 6 matching bases. Germline loops: CDR1 MNHEY, CDR2 SVGAGI. Trimming took off 9 bases at V and 0 bases at J, with 11 bases between the two ends. The CDR3 has 13 residues. CDR3 in DNA: TGTGCCAGTGAAAGGGGGTACCAAGAGACCCAGTACTTC. Protein sequence: CASERGYQETQYF.

The chain recombines TRBV11-3 with TRBJ1-1; 10 nucleotides agree with TRBD1. V lost 8 bases to trimming and J lost 4 bases; unmatched junction nucleotides: 7. This CDR3 contains 14 residues. Germline CDR1 and CDR2: SGHNT and YENEEA. In DNA, the CDR3 is TGTGCCAGCTCTCCGGGACAGGGGCTCACTGAAGCTTTCTTT. This encodes CASSPGQGLTEAFF.

This chain joins TRBV5-8 and TRBJ2-2, with TRBD1 matching over 8 bases. The CDR3 spans 16 residues. Germline CDR1 is SGHTS and CDR2 is YDEGEE. The trim removed 5 bases at V and 7 bases at J, leaving 13 bases unmatched. This CDR3 is CASRVTGGGRRGELFF. CDR3 sequence (DNA): TGTGCCAGCAGGGTTACAGGGGGTGGTCGCCGCGGGGAGCTGTTTTTT.

The J gene is TRBJ1-1, the V gene TRBV6-4, with D perhaps TRBD1 (6 bases). Germline V lookup: CDR1 MRHNA, CDR2 SNTAGT. The ends were cut back, 6 bases at V and 4 bases at J, with 15 bases in the middle. CDR3 size: 14 residues. CDR3 sequence reads: CASSPGGAGTEAFF. The DNA of the CDR3 is TGTGCCAGCAGCCCCGGGGGGGCAGGCACTGAAGCTTTCTTT.

The CDR3 coding sequence is TGTGCCAGCAGCCCCAGGGGTTTTGGGGGCTACACCTTC. Its protein product is CASSPRGFGGYTF. The rearrangement joins TRBV7-6 to TRBJ1-2; D may be TRBD1 (6 bases). Germline V gene lookup returns CDR1 SGHVS and CDR2 FNYEAQ. The CDR3 covers 13 residues. Trimming took 5 bases from V and 8 from J, leaving 15 bases between them.

V and J are TRBV9 and TRBJ2-2; D remains ambiguous. CDR3 length: 13 amino acids. V lost 4 bases and J lost 1, with 5 bases in between. Germline V lookup: CDR1 SGDLS, CDR2 YYNGEE. The DNA of the CDR3 is TGTGCCAGCAGCACAAGGAACACCGGGGAGCTGTTTTTT. As protein: CASSTRNTGELFF.

This clone was seen only once. The chain joins TRBV25-1 to TRBJ2-7, with D maybe TRBD1 (5 bases). The V gene lost 3 bases and the J gene lost 2 bases, with 14 bases spanning the gap. Germline lookup yields CDR1 MGHDK and CDR2 SYGVNS. This CDR3 is built from 15 residues. The CDR3 region is CASSDMAGLPYEQYF. In nucleotides, the CDR3 is TGTGCCAGCAGTGATATGGCAGGGCTTCCCTACGAGCAGTACTTC.

This clone was found once. This chain links TRBV5-6 with TRBJ2-3; 7 bases are a match to TRBD2. This CDR3 contains 16 residues. Germline CDR1 reads SGHDT; CDR2 reads YYEEEE. Losses at the gene ends were 4 bases for V and 1 base for J; bases not matched to a gene: 9. CDR3: CASSLRLASGTDTQYF. In nucleotides, the CDR3 is TGTGCCAGCAGCCTCAGACTAGCCTCTGGCACAGATACGCAGTATTTT. Combining the CDR3 with reference TRBV5-6 and TRBJ2-3 gives the whole variable domain DAGVTQSPTHLIKTRGQQVTLRCSPKSGHDTVSWYQQALGQGPQFIFQYYEEEERQRGNFPDRFSGHQFPNYSSELNVNALLLGDSALYLCASSLRLASGTDTQYFGPGTRLTVL.

The CDR3 nucleotides read TGTGCCAGCAGCCAAGGGCAGGGCACAGATACGCAGTATTTT. Translating gives CASSQGQGTDTQYF. The chain couples TRBV3-1 (or the pseudogene TRBV3-2) to TRBJ2-3, with D unclear. V was pared by 1 base and J by 1 base, with 6 bases between. CDR3 length equals 14 residues. Per the germline V gene, CDR1 is LGHDT and CDR2 is YNNKEL (reference sequence).

This chain links TRBV30 with TRBJ1-5; 8 positions agree with TRBD1. With V trimmed by 1 base and J by 4 bases, 0 bases remained unmatched. This CDR3 is built from 13 residues. Germline CDR1 reads GTSNPN; CDR2 reads SVGIG (reference sequence). This CDR3 is CAWSGTGNQPQHF. CDR3 in DNA: TGTGCCTGGAGTGGGACAGGGAATCAGCCCCAGCATTTT.

CDR3 loop: CASSSNWGGRTAGYTF. DNA of the CDR3: TGTGCCAGCAGCTCCAACTGGGGGGGCCGGACGGCTGGCTACACCTTC. The gene calls are TRBV7-6 and TRBJ1-2; possibly TRBD1 for D (6 bases). The CDR3 has 16 amino acids. Germline loops: CDR1 SGHVS, CDR2 FNYEAQ. V lost 4 bases and J 7 bases, leaving 22 bases between the germline ends.

This chain joins TRBV11-2 and TRBJ1-1, with D unclear. The germline V gene has CDR1 SGHAT and CDR2 FQNNGV. CDR3 length equals 16 residues. Trimming shortened V by 0 bases and J by 5 bases, and 16 bases separated the two germline ends. The CDR3 region has the DNA TGTGCCAGCAGCTTAGAAGTAAGAGTGGGGAGGACTGAAGCTTTCTTT. Its translation: CASSLEVRVGRTEAFF.

The J gene is TRBJ2-2, the V gene TRBV29-1; 9 bases line up with TRBD1. Germline CDR1 reads SQVTM; CDR2 reads ANQGSEA. The V gene end was trimmed by 1 base and the J gene end by 1 base; junction bases not matched to a gene: 1. The length of the CDR3 is 15 residues. The CDR3 spells CSVEGGQGNTGELFF. Written as DNA, the CDR3 is TGCAGCGTTGAAGGGGGACAGGGGAACACCGGGGAGCTGTTTTTT.

This clone was observed a single time. The gene calls are TRBV6-6 and TRBJ1-2; TRBD1 is a possible D gene (5 bases). Trimming took off 6 bases at V and 2 bases at J, with 13 bases between the two ends. The CDR3 totals 14 residues. CDR1 and CDR2 from the germline V gene are MNHNY and SVGAGI (reference sequence). The CDR3 sequence is CASSPGQGNYGYTF. Written as DNA, the CDR3 is TGTGCCAGCAGCCCCGGTCAGGGCAACTATGGCTACACCTTC.

This sequence joins TRBV5-4 and TRBJ2-2; D is possibly TRBD1 (7 bases). The CDR3 has 16 amino acids. Trimming left V 4 bases short and J 4 bases short, with 17 bases between. The germline gives CDR1 SGHNT, CDR2 YYREEE (reference sequence). CDR3 amino acids: CASSRGVQGTTGELFF. CDR3 nucleotide sequence: TGTGCCAGCAGCAGGGGGGTACAGGGGACCACCGGGGAGCTGTTTTTT.

J is TRBJ2-3 and V is TRBV11-3; D remains ambiguous. CDR3 size: 15 residues. Trimming stripped 5 bases from V and 3 bases from J, with 15 bases between. The V gene's germline CDR1 is SGHNT and CDR2 YENEEA. CDR3 protein: CASSPRVAGTDTQYF. The CDR3 coding sequence is TGTGCCAGCAGCCCCCGGGTAGCCGGAACAGATACGCAGTATTTT.

This CDR3 reads CASSLEAGTNYGYTF. The DNA of the CDR3 is TGCGCCAGCAGCTTGGAGGCGGGAACTAACTATGGCTACACCTTC. The V and J genes are TRBV5-1 and TRBJ1-2; D remains unclear. This CDR3 region has 15 residues. Looked up from germline, CDR1 is SGHRS and CDR2 is YFSETQ. The V end was cut by 0 bases, the J end by 0 bases, with 9 bases between.

V gene TRBV5-8 combines with J gene TRBJ1-5; tentative D call: TRBD1 (6 bases). V dropped 4 bases and J dropped 4 bases, with 15 bases sitting between them. From germline, CDR1 is SGHTS and CDR2 YDEGEE. The CDR3 runs to 15 residues. The chain's CDR3 is CASSGRGTFNQPQHF. The CDR3 region has the DNA TGTGCCAGCAGCGGGAGGGGGACATTTAATCAGCCCCAGCATTTT.

The chain employs TRBV29-1 and TRBJ2-5; 8 nucleotides match TRBD1. CDR1 and CDR2 from the germline V gene are SQVTM and ANQGSEA. After removal of 3 bases from V and 0 bases from J, the junction contained 3 bases not matched to a gene. CDR3 length: 14 residues. The CDR3 loop reads CSVDEDRDQETQYF. In nucleotides, the CDR3 is TGCAGCGTTGACGAGGACAGGGACCAAGAGACCCAGTACTTC.

The chain carries TRBV6-1 and TRBJ1-2, with TRBD1 matching over 9 bases. V was clipped by 1 base and J by 7 bases; unmatched bases: 4. Germline lookup yields CDR1 MNHNS and CDR2 SASEGT. This CDR3 has 14 amino acids. The CDR3 region is CASSEDRGRVGYTF. The CDR3 bases are TGTGCCAGCAGTGAAGACAGGGGGCGCGTTGGCTACACCTTC.

The chain has TRBV15 and TRBJ1-6; D call uncertain. The V end lost 0 bases, the J end lost 0 bases, and 6 bases lay between the germline ends. Germline CDR1 and CDR2: LNHNV and YYDKDF (reference sequence). This CDR3 contains 16 residues. The CDR3 DNA follows: TGTGCCACCAGCAGAGATAAGAGCTCCTATAATTCACCCCTCCACTTT. Translating gives CATSRDKSSYNSPLHF.

The rearrangement uses TRBV10-3 and TRBJ2-4; the D gene is possibly TRBD1 (5 bases). The CDR3 loop spans 15 amino acids. CDR1 ENHRY and CDR2 SYGVKD come from the germline V gene. Trimming left V 2 bases short and J 5 bases short, with 13 bases between. The DNA of the CDR3 is TGTGCCATCAGTGAGCTCTCAGGGATTCAAAACATTCAGTACTTC. It encodes CAISELSGIQNIQYF.

This chain links TRBV7-2 with TRBJ1-1; tentative D call: TRBD1 (5 bases). The CDR3 runs to 15 residues. Germline V lookup: CDR1 SGHTA, CDR2 FQGNSA. Trimming took 5 bases from V and 0 from J, leaving 13 bases between them. The CDR3 sequence is CASSREGLMNTEAFF. CDR3 in DNA: TGTGCCAGCAGCCGTGAGGGACTCATGAACACTGAAGCTTTCTTT.

V gene TRBV14 combines with J gene TRBJ1-1; 7 positions match TRBD1. V shed 3 bases, J shed 1 base, and the junction held 2 bases outside the gene matches. CDR3 size: 14 residues. Germline loops: CDR1 SGHDN, CDR2 FVKESK. The DNA of the CDR3 is TGTGCCAGCAGCCATCAGGGGGGGAACACTGAAGCTTTCTTT. Protein sequence: CASSHQGGNTEAFF.

V gene TRBV10-1 combines with J gene TRBJ2-7, with 8 nucleotides matching TRBD1. This CDR3 has 15 residues. Germline-derived CDR1 and CDR2 are WNHNN and SYGVQD (reference sequence). With V trimmed by 0 bases and J by 3 bases, 4 bases remained unmatched. As DNA, the CDR3 is TGCGCCAGCAGTGAGTCGGGGACAGGTAACTACGAGCAGTACTTC. Encoded protein: CASSESGTGNYEQYF.

This clone has more than one count but fewer than ten. J is TRBJ2-1 and V is TRBV3-1 (or the pseudogene TRBV3-2), with TRBD2 matching 9 bases. V trimming: 4 bases; J trimming: 14 bases; junction bases outside the gene matches: 6. The CDR3 is made up of 12 amino acids. Germline V gene lookup returns CDR1 LGHDT and CDR2 YNNKEL (reference sequence). CDR3 loop: CASSRASGDEFF. The CDR3 DNA sequence: TGTGCCAGCAGCCGAGCTAGCGGGGATGAGTTCTTC.

This clone was seen only a few times. V is TRBV19 and J is TRBJ2-3; 11 bases fit TRBD2. Germline lookup yields CDR1 LNHDA and CDR2 SQIVND (reference sequence). J was trimmed by 6 bases and V by 6 bases; bases with no gene match: 17. The CDR3 has 18 residues. The CDR3 DNA reads as TGTGCCAGTAGCTATAGCGGGGGGGCCGCGTCACGTTTGGATACGCAGTATTTT. This sequence encodes CASSYSGGAASRLDTQYF. Based on the CDR3 plus reference TRBV19 and TRBJ2-3, the full variable domain is DGGITQSPKYLFRKEGQNVTLSCEQNLNHDAMYWYRQDPGQGLRLIYYSQIVNDFQKGDIAEGYSVSREKKESFPLTVTSAQKNPTAFYLCASSYSGGAASRLDTQYFGPGTRLTVL.

This rearrangement joins TRBV7-9 to TRBJ1-3; D gene unclear. Trimming left V 4 bases short and J 0 bases short, with 4 bases between. CDR1 is SEHNR and CDR2 is FQNEAQ in the germline V gene (reference sequence). The length of the CDR3 is 13 residues. CDR3 in DNA: TGTGCCAGCAGCTCGGTCTCTGGAAACACCATATATTTT. Translating it yields CASSSVSGNTIYF.

The chain combines TRBV13 with TRBJ2-5; a weak D match, TRBD1 (6 bases). V was trimmed by 1 base and J by 2 bases, leaving 14 bases between them. Per germline, CDR1 PRHDT and CDR2 FYEKMQ (reference sequence). The CDR3 runs 16 residues. The CDR3, as DNA: TGTGCCAGCAGCTTAGCCCCAACAGGGACACAAGAGACCCAGTACTTC. As protein: CASSLAPTGTQETQYF.

The V and J genes are TRBV9 and TRBJ1-2; 8 bases are a match to TRBD1. The CDR3 sequence is 12 residues long. CDR1 and CDR2 (germline): SGDLS, YYNGEE. J was trimmed by 8 bases and V by 7 bases; bases with no gene match: 7. The CDR3 is CASLSTGGGYTF. DNA for the CDR3: TGTGCCAGCCTGAGCACAGGGGGAGGCTACACCTTC.